The T cell receptor (beta chain) described here comes from a study of molecular identifiers for immune sequencing clone quantification. Overall study context: In replicates, the authors split RNA from 20,000 or 100,000 naive CD8 cells five ways and sequenced four.

Germline V lookup: CDR1 SGDLS, CDR2 YYNGEE. This CDR3 comprises 14 residues. V lost 4 bases and J lost 1, with 11 bases in between. Previously described methods and listed TCR primers were employed for the bulk TCR libraries. TCRdb passed the PCR reads through MiXCR, listing each CDR3 protein once. The data hold 490,000 or so distinct CDR3 sequences, with approximately 25% observed a single time. Overall study findings and caveats: Whereas clones above 20 RNA copies held under 1% of naive-cell molecules, they held over 97% of effector molecules.

This clonotype was recorded at least ten times. Antigen unknown. Naive CD8 T cells were picked out by sorting for CD8+CD4-CCR7+CD45RA+. The sample was naive CD8+ T cells from blood, with Jurkat cell RNA spiked in. The subset here: FACS-sorted CD8+CD4-CCR7+CD45RA+ naive T cells. The chain employs TRBV9 and TRBJ1-1, with D hard to call. The TCR sequence derives from a human donor in good health. Some libraries in this study had Jurkat cell RNA spiked in. CDR3 nucleotides: TGTGCCAGCAGCAAACGACCGTCGAACACTGAAGCTTTCTTT. Translation: CASSKRPSNTEAFF. Supplemented by reference TRBV9 and TRBJ1-1, the full variable domain reads DSGVTQTPKHLITATGQRVTLRCSPRSGDLSVYWYQQSLDQGLQFLIQYYNGEERAKGNILERFSAQQFPDLHSELNLSSLELGDSALYFCASSKRPSNTEAFFGQGTRLTVV.